The TCR beta chain described here comes from a study of blood T cell repertoires in COVID-19. As for the study in general: COVID-19 samples collected from the United States, Italy and Spain covered acute and convalescent phases. Sources were T cells, B-cell-depleted T cells, or PBMCs; the material itself was cDNA or gDNA.

The germline V gene has CDR1 GTSNPN and CDR2 SVGIG (reference sequence). This CDR3 has 13 residues. The V gene lost 5 bases and the J gene lost 1 base, with 11 bases spanning the gap. Authors' processing steps: It was from reference gene primer amplification that nucleated cell counts were estimated. The table came from immunoSEQ multiplex PCR; TCRdb's copy has only in-frame clones and leaves some out. D and trimming were read from the DNA, whereas the V and J calls and clone size are those reported in that table. Here the sample spans 29,000 or so clones, about 91% being singletons. The source material was peripheral blood. The rearrangement links TRBV30 to TRBJ1-1; a weak D match, TRBD1 (6 bases). The sequence derives from a man in his fifties or sixties with active COVID-19. The CDR3 reads CAWGTGTNTEAFF. The DNA of the CDR3 is TGTGCCTGGGGAACAGGGACGAACACTGAAGCTTTCTTT.